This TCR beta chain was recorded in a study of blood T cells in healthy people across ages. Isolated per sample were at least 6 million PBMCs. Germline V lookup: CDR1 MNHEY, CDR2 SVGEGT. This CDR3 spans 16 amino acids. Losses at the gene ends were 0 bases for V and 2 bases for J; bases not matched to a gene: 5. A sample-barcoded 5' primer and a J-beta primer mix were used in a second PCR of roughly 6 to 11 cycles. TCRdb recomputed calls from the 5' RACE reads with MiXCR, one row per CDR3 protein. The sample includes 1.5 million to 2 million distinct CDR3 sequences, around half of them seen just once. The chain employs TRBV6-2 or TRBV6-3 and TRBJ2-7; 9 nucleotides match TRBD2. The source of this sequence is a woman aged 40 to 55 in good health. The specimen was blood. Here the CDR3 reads CASSYSVLAGTYEQYF. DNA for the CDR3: TGTGCCAGCAGTTACTCGGTCCTAGCGGGGACCTACGAGCAGTACTTC.